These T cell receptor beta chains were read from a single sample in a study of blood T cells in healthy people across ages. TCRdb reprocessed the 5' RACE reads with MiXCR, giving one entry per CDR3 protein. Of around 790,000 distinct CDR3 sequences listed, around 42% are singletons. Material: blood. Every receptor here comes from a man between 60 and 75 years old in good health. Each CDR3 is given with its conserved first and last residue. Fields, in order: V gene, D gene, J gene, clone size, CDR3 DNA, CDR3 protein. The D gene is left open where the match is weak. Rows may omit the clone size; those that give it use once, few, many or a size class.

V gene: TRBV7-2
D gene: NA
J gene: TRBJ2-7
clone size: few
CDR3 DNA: TGTGCCAGCAGCTTAGCCCAAATCTACGAGCAGTACTTC
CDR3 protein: CASSLAQIYEQYF

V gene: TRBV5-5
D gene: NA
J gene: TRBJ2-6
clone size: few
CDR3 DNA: TGTGCCAGCAGCTTGGCCCCTGCGAGGGAGGCCAACGTCCTGACTTTC
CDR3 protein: CASSLAPAREANVLTF

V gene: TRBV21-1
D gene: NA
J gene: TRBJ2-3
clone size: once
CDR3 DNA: TGTGCCAGCAGCTCTCGCGGGGCCGGAAGCACAGATACGCAGTATTTT
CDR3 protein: CASSSRGAGSTDTQYF

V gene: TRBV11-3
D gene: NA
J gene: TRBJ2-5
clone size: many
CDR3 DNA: TGTGCCAGCAGCCTAGACGGGCGCGAGACCCAGTACTTC
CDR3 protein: CASSLDGRETQYF

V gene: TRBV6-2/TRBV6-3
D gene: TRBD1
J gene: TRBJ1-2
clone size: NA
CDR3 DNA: TGTGCCAGCAGTAGGACAGGGGCGGCCTATGGCTACACCTTC
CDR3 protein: CASSRTGAAYGYTF

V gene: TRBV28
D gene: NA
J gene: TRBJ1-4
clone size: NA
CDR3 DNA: TGTGCCAGCAGTTCCCTGCCCCGACGCGCAACTAATGAAAAACTGTTTTTT
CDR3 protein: CASSSLPRRATNEKLFF

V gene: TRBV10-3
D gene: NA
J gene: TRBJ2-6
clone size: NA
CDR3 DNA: TGTGCCATCAGTGAGTCGAGTCAGTACACCTCTGGGGCCAACGTCCTGACTTTC
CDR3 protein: CAISESSQYTSGANVLTF

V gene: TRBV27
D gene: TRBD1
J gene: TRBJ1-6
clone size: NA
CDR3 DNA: TGTGCCAGCAGTTTATCGGTGACAGGGCGCTCACCCCTCCACTTT
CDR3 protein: CASSLSVTGRSPLHF

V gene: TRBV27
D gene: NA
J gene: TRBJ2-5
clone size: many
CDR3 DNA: TGTGCCAGCAGCCGACAGTGGCGGGAGACCCAGTACTTC
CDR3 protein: CASSRQWRETQYF

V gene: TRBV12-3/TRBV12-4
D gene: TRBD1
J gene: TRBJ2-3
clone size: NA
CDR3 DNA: TGTGCCAGCACCCCGGTGAAAGGGGGCTCAGATACGCAGTATTTT
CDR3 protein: CASTPVKGGSDTQYF

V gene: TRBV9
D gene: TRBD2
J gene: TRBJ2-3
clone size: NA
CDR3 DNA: TGTGCCAGCAGCCCCGAAGCGGGAATCACAGATACGCAGTATTTT
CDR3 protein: CASSPEAGITDTQYF

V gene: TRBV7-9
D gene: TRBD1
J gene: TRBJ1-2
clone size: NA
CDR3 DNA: TGTGCCAGCAGAGCACCGGGACAGGGCCTGGGAAATGGCTACACCTTC
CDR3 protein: CASRAPGQGLGNGYTF

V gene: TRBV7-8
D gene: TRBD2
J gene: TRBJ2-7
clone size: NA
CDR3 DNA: TGTGCCAGCAGCCGGGAGGGAGGGAGTGGCTCCTACGAGCAGTACTTC
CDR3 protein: CASSREGGSGSYEQYF

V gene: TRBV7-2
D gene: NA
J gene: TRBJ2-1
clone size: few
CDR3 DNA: TGTGCGTCGCGCACGGCCCCCAGCTCCTACAATGAGCAGTTCTTC
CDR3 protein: CASRTAPSSYNEQFF

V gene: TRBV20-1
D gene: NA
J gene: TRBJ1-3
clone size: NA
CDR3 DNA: TGCAGTGCCCCCGGCGGATTTGGAAACACCATATATTTT
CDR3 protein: CSAPGGFGNTIYF

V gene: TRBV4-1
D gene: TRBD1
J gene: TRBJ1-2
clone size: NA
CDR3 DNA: TGCGCCAGCAGCCAAAGTCTAAGGAACAGGGGCTATGGCTACACCTTC
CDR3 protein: CASSQSLRNRGYGYTF

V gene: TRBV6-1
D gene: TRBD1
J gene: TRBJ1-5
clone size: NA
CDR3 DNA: TGTGCCAGCAATGACAGGGGGGATAGCAATCAGCCCCAGCATTTT
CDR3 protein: CASNDRGDSNQPQHF

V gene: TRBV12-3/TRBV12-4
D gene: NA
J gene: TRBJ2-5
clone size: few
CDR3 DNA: TGTGCCAGCACCCTTTCCTGGGTTTATAACAATGAGCAGTACTTC
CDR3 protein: CASTLSWVYNNEQYF

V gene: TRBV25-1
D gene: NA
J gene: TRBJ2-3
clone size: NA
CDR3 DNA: TGTGCCAGCAGTGTGGGACAAGAGATCACAGATACGCAGTATTTT
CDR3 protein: CASSVGQEITDTQYF

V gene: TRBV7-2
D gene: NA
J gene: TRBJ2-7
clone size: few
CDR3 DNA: TGTGCCAGCAGCTTAGGAGACATAGGGTCTGACGAGCAGTACTTC
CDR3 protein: CASSLGDIGSDEQYF

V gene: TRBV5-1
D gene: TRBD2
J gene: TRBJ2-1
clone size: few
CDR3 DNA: TGCGCCAGCAGCTTCGCGGGGGAGAACTACAATGAGCAGTTCTTC
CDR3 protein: CASSFAGENYNEQFF

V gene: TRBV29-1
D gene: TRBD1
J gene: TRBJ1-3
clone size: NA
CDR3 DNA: TGCAGCCGGACAGGGGATCTTTCTGGAAACACCATATATTTT
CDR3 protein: CSRTGDLSGNTIYF

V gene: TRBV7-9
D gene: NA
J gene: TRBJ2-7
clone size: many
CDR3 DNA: TGTGCCAGCAGCTTAGTGGGGTCCTCCTACGAGCAGTACTTC
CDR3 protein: CASSLVGSSYEQYF

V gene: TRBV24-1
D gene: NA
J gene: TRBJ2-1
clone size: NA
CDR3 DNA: TGTGCCACCAGTGATTCCCCGTCCTACAATGAGCAGTTCTTC
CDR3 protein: CATSDSPSYNEQFF

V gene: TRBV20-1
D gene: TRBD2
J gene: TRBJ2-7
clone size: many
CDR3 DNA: TGCAGTGCTAGAGGACTAGCGGGCAACGAGCAGTACTTC
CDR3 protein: CSARGLAGNEQYF

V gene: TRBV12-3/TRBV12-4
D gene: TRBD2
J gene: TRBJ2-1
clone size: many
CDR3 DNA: TGTGCCAGCAGTTCTAGCGGGGGTGGCAATGAGCAGTTCTTC
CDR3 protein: CASSSSGGGNEQFF

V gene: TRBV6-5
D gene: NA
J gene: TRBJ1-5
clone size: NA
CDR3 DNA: TGTGCCAGCAGGTTCAAAGTGAGCAGCAATCAGCCCCAGCATTTT
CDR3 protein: CASRFKVSSNQPQHF

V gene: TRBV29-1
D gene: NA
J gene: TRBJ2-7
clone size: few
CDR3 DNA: TGCAGCGTTGAAGTTGAGGGACAAGGCTTGTCCTACGAGCAGTACTTC
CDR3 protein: CSVEVEGQGLSYEQYF

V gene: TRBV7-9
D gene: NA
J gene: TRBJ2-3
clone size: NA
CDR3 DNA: TGTGCCAGCGAGATAGCCCAGAGCACAGATACGCAGTATTTT
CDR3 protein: CASEIAQSTDTQYF

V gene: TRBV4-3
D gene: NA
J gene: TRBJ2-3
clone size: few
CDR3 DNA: TGCGCCAGCAGCCAAGTTAGCCTGAGGTCAGATACGCAGTATTTT
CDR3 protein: CASSQVSLRSDTQYF

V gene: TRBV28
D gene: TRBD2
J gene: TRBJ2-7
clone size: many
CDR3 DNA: TGTGCCAGCAGGCTTCCGGGGGGGCCTAGGGAGCAGTACTTC
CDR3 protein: CASRLPGGPREQYF